This T cell receptor (beta chain) came from a study of T cells in Graves' hyperthyroidism and ophthalmopathy. In this sample, this clonotype turned up many times. V was cut by 7 bases and J by 2 bases, with 8 bases left in between. This CDR3 region has 12 residues. Germline loops: CDR1 SQVTM, CDR2 ANQGSEA. There were TCR beta CDR3 regions amplified from RNA transcripts. TCR CDR3 underwent first-round RT-PCR with the HTBI primer set. A single record per CDR3 protein comes from TCRdb applying MiXCR to the multiplex PCR reads. The sample holds a few hundred thousand distinct CDR3 sequences; 13% are singletons and the top ten take around 20%.

Sample: blood. This chain uses TRBV29-1 with TRBJ1-4; D gene uncertain. The clonotype originates from a man aged 30 to 39 with Graves' hyperthyroidism that later progressed to Graves' ophthalmopathy. CDR3 in DNA: TGCAGCGCGGTCGGGACTAATGAAAAACTGTTTTTT. Translation gives CSAVGTNEKLFF.